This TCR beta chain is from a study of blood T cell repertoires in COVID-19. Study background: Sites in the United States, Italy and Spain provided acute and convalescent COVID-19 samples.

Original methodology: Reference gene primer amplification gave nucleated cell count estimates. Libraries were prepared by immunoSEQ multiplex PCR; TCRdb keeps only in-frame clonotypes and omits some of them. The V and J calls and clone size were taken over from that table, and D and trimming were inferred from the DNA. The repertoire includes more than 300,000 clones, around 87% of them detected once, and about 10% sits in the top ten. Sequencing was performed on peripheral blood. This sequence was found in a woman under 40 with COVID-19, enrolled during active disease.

CDR3 loop: CASSLRSGTFTDTQYF. In DNA, the CDR3 is TGTGCCAGCAGCCTCAGGAGCGGAACCTTCACAGATACGCAGTATTTT. The chain combines TRBV6-6 with TRBJ2-3; the D gene is possibly TRBD2 (5 bases). The CDR3 covers 16 residues. Per the germline V gene, CDR1 is MNHNY and CDR2 is SVGAGI (reference sequence). V dropped 6 bases and J dropped 2 bases, with 18 bases sitting between them.